The 27 T cell receptor beta chains given below trace back to one sample, sequenced in a study of cytomegalovirus exposure and HLA in healthy donors. In the PCR, 60 Vbeta and 13 Jbeta primers were used. Profiled with immunoSEQ multiplex PCR; TCRdb holds only in-frame clones, not every one. The sample table sets out around 75,000 clones. Specimen: PBMCs. The receptors derive from a man aged 45 to 65 in good health and CMV-seropositive.

V gene TRBV19 combines with J gene TRBJ1-1; 8 nucleotides agree with TRBD1. The CDR3 loop spans 14 amino acids. Germline lookup yields CDR1 LNHDA and CDR2 SQIVND (reference sequence). V lost 2 bases and J lost 11; bases outside the gene matches: 10. This CDR3 reads CASSIRQGPTGAFF. As DNA, the CDR3 is TGTGCCAGTAGTATACGACAGGGGCCTACCGGGGCTTTCTTT.

The genes are TRBV13 and TRBJ2-6; tentative D call: TRBD1 (6 bases). CDR1 and CDR2 (germline): PRHDT, FYEKMQ (reference sequence). CDR3 length: 15 amino acids. The V end was cut by 5 bases, the J end by 4 bases, with 12 bases between. The CDR3 bases are TGTGCCAGCAGCCCAACAGGGTTAGGGGCCAACGTCCTGACTTTC. Translation gives CASSPTGLGANVLTF.

The chain is built from TRBV29-1 and TRBJ2-3; tentatively, D is TRBD1 (9 bases). This CDR3 has 15 residues. CDR1 is SQVTM, CDR2 ANQGSEA, per germline. Trimming pared 5 bases from V and 5 bases from J, leaving 20 bases between. The CDR3 protein is CSVRYRGREVDTQYF. The CDR3 region has the DNA TGCAGCGTTCGCTACAGGGGGCGGGAGGTAGATACGCAGTATTTT.

The chain carries TRBV19 and TRBJ1-1; D is ambiguous. Germline values: CDR1 LNHDA, CDR2 SQIVND (reference sequence). The V end was cut by 3 bases, the J end by 4 bases, with 15 bases between. This CDR3 region has 15 residues. CDR3 residues: CASSIGGNRGTEAFF. The CDR3 DNA reads as TGTGCCAGTAGTATCGGAGGGAATAGAGGCACTGAAGCTTTCTTT.

The rearrangement uses TRBV5-1 and TRBJ2-5; TRBD2 matches 9 bases. From germline, CDR1 is SGHRS and CDR2 YFSETQ. With V trimmed by 0 bases and J by 4 bases, 7 bases remained unmatched. The CDR3 length is 16 residues. The CDR3 is CASSLAGSGRGETQYF. The CDR3 DNA reads as TGCGCCAGCAGCTTGGCCGGTAGCGGGAGAGGAGAGACCCAGTACTTC.

The chain carries TRBV5-1 and TRBJ2-5; a weak D match, TRBD2 (7 bases). The J call may be faulty, since TRBJ2-7 better matches the DNA end. Germline-derived CDR1 and CDR2 are SGHRS and YFSETQ. This CDR3 is 16 amino acids long. The CDR3 region has the DNA TGCGCCAGCAGGGGGGGGCAGGGAGAGGCAACCTACGAGCAGTACTTC. Its translation: CASRGGQGEATYEQYF.

The rearrangement uses TRBV10-1 and TRBJ2-1, with 10 positions matching TRBD1. The ends lost 4 bases at V and 7 bases at J; junction bases unmatched: 1. CDR3 length: 13 amino acids. Germline V gene sequence: CDR1 WNHNN, CDR2 SYGVQD (reference sequence). This CDR3 reads CASSGTGGNEQFF. As DNA, the CDR3 is TGCGCCAGCAGTGGGACAGGGGGGAATGAGCAGTTCTTC.

J is TRBJ2-2 and V is TRBV5-6, with D perhaps matching TRBD1 (6 bases). This CDR3 is 16 amino acids long. CDR1 SGHDT and CDR2 YYEEEE come from the germline V gene. Trimming took 2 bases from V and 1 from J, leaving 12 bases between them. The CDR3 region is CASSFDGTLNTGELFF. In DNA form, the CDR3 reads TGTGCCAGCAGCTTCGATGGGACATTGAACACCGGGGAGCTGTTTTTT.

The chain uses TRBV9 and TRBJ2-3; D gene ambiguous. Germline V gene sequence: CDR1 SGDLS, CDR2 YYNGEE. Trimming removed 7 bases from V and 9 bases from J, with 6 bases in between. The CDR3 is made up of 9 amino acids. CDR3 in amino acids: CASGPTQYF. The CDR3 bases are TGTGCCAGCGGGCCAACGCAGTATTTT.

The rearrangement joins TRBV2 to TRBJ2-3; D unclear. V lost 6 bases and J lost 2, with 12 bases in between. The germline CDR1 and CDR2 sequences are SNHLY and FYNNEI. CDR3 length: 14 amino acids. CDR3 residues: CASRSSLNTDTQYF. Here the CDR3 DNA reads TGTGCCAGCAGGTCAAGCCTAAACACAGATACGCAGTATTTT.

This sequence joins TRBV5-1 and TRBJ1-1; perhaps TRBD1 as D (6 bases). Trimming took 1 base from V and 1 from J, leaving 11 bases between them. CDR1 SGHRS and CDR2 YFSETQ come from the germline V gene. The length of the CDR3 is 15 residues. In DNA, the CDR3 is TGCGCCAGCAGCTTGTCCGCAGGGGAGAACACTGAAGCTTTCTTT. Protein product: CASSLSAGENTEAFF.

The V gene is TRBV6-1, the J gene TRBJ2-3; D not certain. The length of the CDR3 is 12 residues. The germline CDR1 and CDR2 sequences are MNHNS and SASEGT. With 5 bases removed from V and 4 bases from J, the gap between germline ends came to 7 bases. CDR3 nucleotide sequence: TGTGCCAGCAGTATGGCGGCAGATACGCAGTATTTT. Translating gives CASSMAADTQYF.

J is TRBJ2-7 and V is TRBV2; D is possibly TRBD2 (5 bases). CDR1 is SNHLY and CDR2 is FYNNEI in the germline V gene. V lost 1 base to trimming and J lost 2 bases, with 12 bases between them. The CDR3 is 15 amino acids. The CDR3 DNA is TGTGCCAGCAGTGAAGGGGGAGCCCTAGCCTACGAGCAGTACGTC. It codes for CASSEGGALAYEQYV.

This chain's CDR3 is CASSPRQGSNTEAFF. The CDR3 DNA is TGTGCCAGCAGCCCGAGACAGGGGTCGAACACTGAAGCTTTCTTT. The chain joins TRBV7-9 to TRBJ1-1; 8 bases are shared with TRBD1. Trimming cost V 5 bases and J 1 base; bases outside gene matches: 6. Germline CDR1 SEHNR, CDR2 FQNEAQ (reference sequence). CDR3 length: 15 residues.

The rearrangement joins TRBV6-6 to TRBJ2-1; TRBD2 might be the D (5 bases). Trimming left V 6 bases short and J 5 bases short, with 11 bases between. Per the germline V gene, CDR1 is MNHNY and CDR2 is SVGAGI (reference sequence). The length of the CDR3 is 13 residues. The CDR3 DNA follows: TGTGCCAGCAGAGAGGGCGGAAACAATGAGCAGTTCTTC. Translating it yields CASREGGNNEQFF.

The chain uses TRBV19 and TRBJ2-2; weak D call: TRBD2 (7 bases). Germline CDR1 LNHDA, CDR2 SQIVND (reference sequence). The V end was cut by 7 bases, the J end by 0 bases, with 21 bases between. The CDR3 is 18 residues long. CDR3 protein: CASIRGARRVPNTGELFF. The CDR3 DNA is TGTGCCAGTATTCGGGGGGCGCGGAGGGTTCCGAACACCGGGGAGCTGTTTTTT.

This chain connects TRBV6-8 to TRBJ2-7; weak D call: TRBD2 (5 bases). With 6 bases removed from V and 1 base from J, the gap between germline ends came to 10 bases. Looked up from germline, CDR1 is MNHGY and CDR2 is SAAAGT. This CDR3 has 13 residues. The chain's CDR3 is CASSSTGSYEQYF. As DNA, the CDR3 is TGTGCCAGCAGCTCGACGGGATCCTACGAGCAGTACTTC.

CDR3 in DNA: TGTGCCAGCAGCGCTGGGGGGGCTACCGATCAGCCCCAGCATTTT. It encodes CASSAGGATDQPQHF. The rearrangement uses TRBV9 and TRBJ1-5; the D gene is possibly TRBD1 (6 bases). This CDR3 region has 15 residues. V was shortened by 3 bases and J by 5 bases, with 15 bases between the two germline ends. Germline loops: CDR1 SGDLS, CDR2 YYNGEE.

Comment on this clone: One end of the junction varies from germline; a read error may be responsible. The CDR3 region has the DNA TGTGCCAGCAGCTCTAGCGGGGGCAGCTCCGACAATGAGCAGTTCTTC. Residues: CASSSSGGSSDNEQFF. The chain couples TRBV11-2 to TRBJ2-1; 10 bases agree with TRBD2. Germline lookup yields CDR1 SGHAT and CDR2 FQNNGV. The CDR3 totals 16 residues.

This chain uses TRBV11-2 with TRBJ1-5; D perhaps matches TRBD1 (5 bases). The V gene lost 1 base and the J gene lost 1 base, with 11 bases spanning the gap. The CDR3 sequence is 16 residues long. CDR1 is SGHAT, CDR2 FQNNGV, per germline. The CDR3: CASSLVGTGSNQPQHF. The CDR3 region has the DNA TGTGCCAGCAGCTTAGTCGGAACAGGAAGCAATCAGCCCCAGCATTTT.

The chain joins TRBV6-1 to TRBJ2-3, with TRBD2 as a possible D gene (7 bases). CDR1 is MNHNS and CDR2 is SASEGT in the germline V gene. The CDR3 is made up of 17 amino acids. Trimming pared 4 bases from V and 5 bases from J, leaving 22 bases between. CDR3 in amino acids: CASSGVPLGGGRDTQYF. For the CDR3, the DNA is TGTGCCAGCAGTGGGGTTCCCTTGGGGGGGGGCAGAGATACGCAGTATTTT.

The chain couples TRBV10-2 to TRBJ2-1; 10 nucleotides match TRBD2. V gave up 10 bases and J gave up 6 bases; unmatched junction bases: 9. This CDR3 region has 14 residues. Germline V lookup: CDR1 WSHSY, CDR2 SAAADI. The CDR3 DNA is TGCGCCACCACCCTAGCGGGGGTCCCCAATGAGCAGTTCTTC. It encodes CATTLAGVPNEQFF.

This chain connects TRBV6-1 to TRBJ1-2; D may be TRBD1 (6 bases). The CDR3 is 13 amino acids. Trimming removed 2 bases at V and 6 bases at J, with 10 bases between. Germline V CDR1 and CDR2: MNHNS, SASEGT. In DNA form, the CDR3 reads TGTGCCAGCAGTGAACTACAGGGCGATGGCTACACCTTC. This translates into CASSELQGDGYTF.

The chain links TRBV19 to TRBJ1-5; weak D call: TRBD1 (6 bases). CDR1 and CDR2 from the germline V gene are LNHDA and SQIVND (reference sequence). The CDR3 runs to 15 residues. The V and J ends lost 8 bases and 4 bases respectively, with 18 bases between them. The CDR3 is CASFAGRGENQPQHF. The CDR3 nucleotides read TGTGCCAGTTTTGCAGGCAGGGGTGAGAATCAGCCCCAGCATTTT.

The chain links TRBV5-6 to TRBJ1-1; D is ambiguous. CDR3 length equals 12 residues. V lost 4 bases, J lost 11 bases, and 15 bases lay in between. Germline V gene data show CDR1 as SGHDT and CDR2 as YYEEEE. CDR3 DNA sequence: TGTGCCAGCAGCCGCCGACTTAGCTGGGCTTTCTTT. This sequence encodes CASSRRLSWAFF.

The chain recombines TRBV27 with TRBJ2-2; D is perhaps TRBD2 (6 bases). The CDR3 is 13 residues long. Germline CDR1 MNHEY, CDR2 SMNVEV (reference sequence). Deletions cut 3 bases from V and 6 bases from J, with 8 bases between. The CDR3 reads CASSFRGSGELFF. CDR3 sequence (DNA): TGTGCCAGCAGTTTCCGGGGGTCCGGGGAGCTGTTTTTT.

The chain joins TRBV5-1 to TRBJ2-3; TRBD2 matches at 14 bases. This CDR3 has 18 residues. V dropped 0 bases and J dropped 6; count of bases not matched to a gene: 9. Germline V CDR1 and CDR2: SGHRS, YFSETQ. CDR3 coding DNA: TGCGCCAGCAGCTTGGATAGGGGACTAGCGGGAGAAGGGGATACGCAGTATTTT. It encodes CASSLDRGLAGEGDTQYF.